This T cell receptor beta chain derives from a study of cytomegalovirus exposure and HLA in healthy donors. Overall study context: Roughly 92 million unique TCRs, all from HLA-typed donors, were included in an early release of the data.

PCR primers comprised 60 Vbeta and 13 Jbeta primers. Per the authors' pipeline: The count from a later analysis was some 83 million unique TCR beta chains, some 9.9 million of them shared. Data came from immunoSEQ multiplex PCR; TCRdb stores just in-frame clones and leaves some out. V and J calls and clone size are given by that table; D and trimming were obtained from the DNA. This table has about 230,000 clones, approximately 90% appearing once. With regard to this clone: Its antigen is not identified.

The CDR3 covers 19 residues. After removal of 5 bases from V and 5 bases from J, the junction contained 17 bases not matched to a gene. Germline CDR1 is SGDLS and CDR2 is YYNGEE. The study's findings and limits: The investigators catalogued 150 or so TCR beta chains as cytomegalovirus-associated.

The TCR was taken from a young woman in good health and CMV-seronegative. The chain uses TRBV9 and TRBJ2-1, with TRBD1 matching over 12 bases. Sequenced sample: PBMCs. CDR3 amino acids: CASSDDPGQGAQRNNEQFF. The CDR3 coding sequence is TGTGCCAGCAGTGACGACCCGGGACAGGGGGCCCAACGGAACAATGAGCAGTTCTTC. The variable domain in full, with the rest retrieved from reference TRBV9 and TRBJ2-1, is DSGVTQTPKHLITATGQRVTLRCSPRSGDLSVYWYQQSLDQGLQFLIQYYNGEERAKGNILERFSAQQFPDLHSELNLSSLELGDSALYFCASSDDPGQGAQRNNEQFFGPGTRLTVL.